This TCR beta chain was profiled in a study of T cells in narcolepsy. Clones were sequenced by immunoSEQ multiplex PCR, and TCRdb holds only the in-frame ones, with some missing. The table includes about 13,000 clones, roughly 91% detected once. This clone was counted only a few times. J gave up 4 bases and V 8 bases, and 8 bases lay outside the gene matches. The CDR3 contains 16 residues. Germline assignment: CDR1 SSHAT and CDR2 FNYEAQ (reference sequence). The rearrangement uses TRBV7-7 and TRBJ2-2; the match to TRBD2 covers 12 bases. Sequencing was carried out using CD45RA- memory CD4+ T cells from PBMCs. The origin of this receptor is a human donor with narcolepsy. The CDR3 DNA follows: TGTGCCAGCGGGTTACTAGCGGGAGGTAGCACCGGGGAGCTGTTTTTT. It specifies CASGLLAGGSTGELFF.